The clone carrying this T cell receptor (beta chain) was seen more than once but under ten times. Its antigen is undetermined. The data are from a study of cytotoxic CD8 clonotypes in ibrutinib-treated CLL. Whole-study context: The sample average was 255,043 productive templates and more than 90,000 productive rearrangements.

Generated by immunoSEQ multiplex PCR, the TCRdb table keeps only in-frame clones and is missing some. The sample lists hundreds of thousands of clones, about three quarters occurring once. Germline V gene data show CDR1 as MDHEN and CDR2 as SYDVKM. The CDR3 runs to 15 residues. V lost 5 bases to trimming and J lost 5 bases, with 15 bases between them. Study findings and constraints: Public clonotypes were rare and shrank or held steady on treatment. Relative to age-matched healthy donors, clonality at baseline was higher, and it tracked circulating CD8+ T-cell counts.

The rearrangement joins TRBV28 to TRBJ2-2; D is possibly TRBD2 (5 bases). Sequenced here: PBMCs, sampled after 24 months of ibrutinib treatment. This TCR came from a human donor with chronic lymphocytic leukemia. The CDR3: CASSETRMGTGELFF. DNA for the CDR3: TGTGCCAGCAGTGAAACTAGGATGGGGACCGGGGAGCTGTTTTTT.